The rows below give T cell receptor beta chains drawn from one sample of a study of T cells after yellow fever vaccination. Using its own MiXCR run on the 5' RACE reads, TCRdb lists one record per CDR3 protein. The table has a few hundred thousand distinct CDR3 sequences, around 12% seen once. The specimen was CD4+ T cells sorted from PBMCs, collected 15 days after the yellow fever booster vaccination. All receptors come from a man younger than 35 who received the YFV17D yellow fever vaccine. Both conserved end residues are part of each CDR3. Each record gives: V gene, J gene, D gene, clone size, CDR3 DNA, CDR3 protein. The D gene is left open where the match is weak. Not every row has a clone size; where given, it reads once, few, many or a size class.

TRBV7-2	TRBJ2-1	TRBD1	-	TGTGCCAGCAGCCTTTATGGGGGACAGGGGGCCTTAGATGAGCAGTTCTTC	CASSLYGGQGALDEQFF
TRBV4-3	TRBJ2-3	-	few	TGCGCCAGCAGCCCCCAAGGCACGAGGTCAGATACGCAGTATTTT	CASSPQGTRSDTQYF
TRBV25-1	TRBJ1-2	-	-	TGTGCCAGCAGTGAATATAAGTCCTATGGCTACACCTTC	CASSEYKSYGYTF
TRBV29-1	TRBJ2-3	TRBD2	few	TGCAGCGTTGAAGGGGTTAGCGGGGGGCCAGATACGCAGTATTTT	CSVEGVSGGPDTQYF
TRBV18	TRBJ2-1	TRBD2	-	TGTGCCAGCTCACCGAACGGGGGGAACAATGAGCAGTTCTTC	CASSPNGGNNEQFF
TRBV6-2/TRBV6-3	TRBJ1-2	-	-	TGTGCCAGCACGAAGGGGAGGGAATTGGATCTTGGTGATGGCTACACCTTC	CASTKGRELDLGDGYTF
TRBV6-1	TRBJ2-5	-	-	TGTGCCAGCAGCAGTAGTGCTGTCCGTAAAGAGACCCAGTACTTC	CASSSSAVRKETQYF
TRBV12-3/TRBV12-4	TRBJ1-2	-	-	TGTGCCAGCAGTCAAGGAAGCGAATCTAACTATGGCTACACCTTC	CASSQGSESNYGYTF
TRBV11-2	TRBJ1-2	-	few	TGTGCCAGCAGCTGGTGGAGGGGTGGTGGCTACACCTTC	CASSWWRGGGYTF
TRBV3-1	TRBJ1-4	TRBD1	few	TGTGCCAGCAGCCAAAGTGGAGGGACAGGTGGAAAACTGTTTTTT	CASSQSGGTGGKLFF
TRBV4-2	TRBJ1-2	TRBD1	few	TGTGCCAGCAGCCATCGGACGGGACAGGGGGCTGGAGGCTACACCTTC	CASSHRTGQGAGGYTF
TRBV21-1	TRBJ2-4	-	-	TGTGCCAGCCGACCGGTCGCGAGAGACATTCAGTACTTC	CASRPVARDIQYF
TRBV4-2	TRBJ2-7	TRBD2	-	TGTGCCAGCAGCCAAGATGCTAGCGGGGGCCTCCCAGGCGAGCAGTACTTC	CASSQDASGGLPGEQYF
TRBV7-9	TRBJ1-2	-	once	TGTGCCAGCGCCGCCGGGGGCGAAGATGGCTACACCTTC	CASAAGGEDGYTF
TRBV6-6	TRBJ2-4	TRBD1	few	TGTGCCAGCAGTTACTCAGACAGGGGTAGGATTCAGTACTTC	CASSYSDRGRIQYF
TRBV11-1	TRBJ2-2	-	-	TGTGCCAGCAGCTTAGCTAGCGCGAACACCGGGGAGCTGTTTTTT	CASSLASANTGELFF
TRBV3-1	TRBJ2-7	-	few	TGTGCCAGCATTGGAAGCGGGCGCGAGCAGTACTTC	CASIGSGREQYF
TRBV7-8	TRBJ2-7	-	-	TGTGCCAGCAGCTTAGTGCCGACAGGCAAGCCTAGCGAGCAGTACTTC	CASSLVPTGKPSEQYF
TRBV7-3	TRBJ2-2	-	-	TGTGCCAGCAGCCCATTCGGACAGCTGAACACCGGGGAGCTGTTTTTT	CASSPFGQLNTGELFF
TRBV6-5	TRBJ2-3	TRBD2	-	TGTGCCAGCAGTTACACCCTTTTTCGGGGGGGAGACACAGATACGCAGTATTTT	CASSYTLFRGGDTDTQYF
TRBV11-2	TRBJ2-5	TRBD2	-	TGTGCCAGCAGCTCCAGGACTAGCGGGGGGGCCGGGACCCAGTACTTC	CASSSRTSGGAGTQYF
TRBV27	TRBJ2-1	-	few	TGTGCCAGCATTTATCCGGGTCGAGGGGGATTGGGCTCCTACAATGAGCAGTTCTTC	CASIYPGRGGLGSYNEQFF
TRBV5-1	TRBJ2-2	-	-	TGCGCCAGCAGTAAGGGTATCGCCGGGGAGCTGTTTTTT	CASSKGIAGELFF
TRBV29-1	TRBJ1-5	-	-	TGCAGCGTCGGCGGGCAGCAGGGTCAGCCCCAGCATTTT	CSVGGQQGQPQHF
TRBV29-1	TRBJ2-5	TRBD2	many	TGCAGCGTTCAGTGGACTAGAGGAGGAGAGACCCAGTACTTC	CSVQWTRGGETQYF
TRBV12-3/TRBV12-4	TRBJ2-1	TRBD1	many	TGTGCCAGCAGCCTCGGACAGGGGAGAAATGAGCAGTTCTTC	CASSLGQGRNEQFF
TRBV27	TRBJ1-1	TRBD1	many	TGTGCCAGCAGGAGACAGGGGGCCGGCACTGAAGCTTTCTTT	CASRRQGAGTEAFF
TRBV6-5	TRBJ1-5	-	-	TGTGCCAGCAGTTACCGACCTAGCAATCAGCCCCAGCATTTT	CASSYRPSNQPQHF
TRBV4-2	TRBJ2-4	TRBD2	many	TGTGCCAGCAGCCAATCCTTACTAGCGGCGACACCCTTAGCCAAAAACATTCAGTACTTC	CASSQSLLAATPLAKNIQYF
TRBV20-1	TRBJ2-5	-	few	TGCAGTGCCCCCCTATCAAGGGAAGAGACCCAGTACTTC	CSAPLSREETQYF
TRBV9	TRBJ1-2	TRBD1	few	TGTGCCAGCAGCTTCAGGGGACAGGGTTCGAACTATGGCTACACCTTC	CASSFRGQGSNYGYTF
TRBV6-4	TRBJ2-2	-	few	TGTGCCAGCAGAGAAACAGCGAACACCGGGGAGCTGTTTTTT	CASRETANTGELFF
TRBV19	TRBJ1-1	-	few	TGTGCCAGTATTCCCAGGGGCTCGAACACTGAAGCTTTCTTT	CASIPRGSNTEAFF
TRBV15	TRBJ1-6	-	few	TGTGCCACCAGCAGAGATCGCGGATCACCCCTCCACTTT	CATSRDRGSPLHF
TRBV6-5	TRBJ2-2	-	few	TGTGCCAGCAGGGGACTGGCGGGCGGCCCCGGGGAGCTGTTTTTT	CASRGLAGGPGELFF
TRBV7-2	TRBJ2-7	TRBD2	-	TGTGCCAGCAGTTTGAAAAGCGGGGCTGCCTACGAGCAGTACTTC	CASSLKSGAAYEQYF
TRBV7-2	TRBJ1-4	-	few	TGTGCCAGCAGCTTAGGACAGGCGCCTGAAAAACTGTTTTTT	CASSLGQAPEKLFF
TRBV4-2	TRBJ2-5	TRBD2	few	TGTGCCAGCAGCCAAGATATTGCGTCGAGCGGGGGCCAAGAGACCCAGTACTTC	CASSQDIASSGGQETQYF
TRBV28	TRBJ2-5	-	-	TGTGCCAGCGCTCCCCCCGGGACCCAAGAGACCCAGTACTTC	CASAPPGTQETQYF
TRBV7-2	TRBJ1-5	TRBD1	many	TGCGCCAGCAGCTTGGACAGGGGTCAGCCCCAGCATTTT	CASSLDRGQPQHF
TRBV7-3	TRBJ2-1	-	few	TGTGCCAGCAGCCCCAACGGTTATCAGACCTACAATGAGCAGTTCTTC	CASSPNGYQTYNEQFF
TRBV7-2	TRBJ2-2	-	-	TGTGCCAGCAGCTTAAACTTTGGGGTGGGCAACGGGGAGCTGTTTTTT	CASSLNFGVGNGELFF